This T cell receptor beta chain was sequenced in a study of tumour-infiltrating T cells in Burkitt lymphoma. Regarding this clone: One end of the junction is discordant with germline, which a read error may explain.

The CDR3 contains 15 residues. The germline V gene has CDR1 SGHTS and CDR2 YDEGEE. The assay was immunoSEQ multiplex PCR, and TCRdb's table has in-frame clones only and misses some. Of approximately 46,000 clones listed, around 31% were seen once; the top ten hold approximately 2.6%. The specimen was tumor tissue. The source is a human donor with Burkitt lymphoma. The gene calls are TRBV5-8 and TRBJ1-3; tentative D call: TRBD1 (6 bases). The CDR3 DNA sequence: TGTGCCAGCAGCCCACCGGGACAAAGTGGAGACACCATATATTTT. Its protein product is CASSPPGQSGDTIYF. The full variable domain, rest sourced from reference TRBV5-8 and TRBJ1-3, is EAGVTQSPTHLIKTRGQQATLRCSPISGHTSVYWYQQALGLGLQFLLWYDEGEERNRGNFPPRFSGRQFPNYSSELNVNALELEDSALYLCASSPPGQSGDTIYFGEGSWLTVV.